Described below is a single TCR beta chain sequence and its context. Its antigen remains unidentified. There are 15 residues in the CDR3. From germline, CDR1 is SGHTA and CDR2 FQGNSA. The data are from a study of blood T cells in healthy people across ages. Study observations and caveats: Per million T cells, the diversity of TCR beta decreased roughly linearly as age advanced.

The second PCR ran roughly 7 to 12 cycles with a sample-barcoded 5' primer and J-beta primers. TCRdb re-called the 5' RACE reads through MiXCR, storing one row per CDR3 protein. The repertoire has 450,000 to 700,000 distinct CDR3 sequences, about 26% of them found once; the top ten carry roughly 18%. The amount of total RNA extracted per sample was at least 5 micrograms. Material for sequencing was blood. The chain combines TRBV7-2 with TRBJ2-5, with TRBD2 identical over 7 bases. Gene TRBJ2-7 matches the end of the DNA better, so the J call may be wrong. The receptor comes from a woman between 70 and 85 years old in good health. CDR3 sequence (DNA): TGTGCCAGCAGCTTGGGAGGGACGGTAGCCTACGAGCAGTACTTC. This sequence encodes CASSLGGTVAYEQYF.